These 24 T cell receptor beta chains were sequenced from one sample in a study of regulatory T cells in long-lasting Graves disease (dated by TCRdb to 2020 to 2023). In the paper's terms, the time point label means: newly diagnosed GD, antithyroid drugs for less than 3 months. For both TCR sequencing and RNA sequencing, RNA was extracted from PBMCs in TRIzol. The library was prepared using multiplex PCR. Sequencing used an Illumina HiSeq 4000. iRepertoire HTBI primers and Arm-PCR amplification of CDR3 regions were used to construct TCR beta libraries. TCRdb applied fastp at Q25 and MiXCR to the public reads, then kept only in-frame beta chains. CDR3 protein sequences are deduplicated, and each keeps its most common genes and DNA. The sample profile shows more than 400,000 distinct CDR3 sequences; 15% to 20% of them were found once. 12% of the sample is held by the ten biggest clonotypes. A further study also used this sample, focusing on T cells in Graves' hyperthyroidism and ophthalmopathy.

Material: peripheral blood mononuclear cells (PBMCs), obtained at new diagnosis, from a patient treated with antithyroid drugs. The source is a man aged 35 to 55 with Graves disease. Donor details come from another sample of the same person, matched by shared clones.

This clonotype was counted at least ten times. This chain connects TRBV30 to TRBJ2-1; 7 bases are a match to TRBD2. CDR1 is GTSNPN and CDR2 is SVGIG in the germline V gene (reference sequence). The V and J ends lost 2 bases and 14 bases, in that order; junction bases with no gene match: 12. This CDR3 spans 13 amino acids. The CDR3 loop is CAWSITAGEEKFF. CDR3 bases: TGTGCCTGGAGTATCACGGCGGGAGAAGAAAAGTTCTTC.

This sequence joins TRBV2 and TRBJ2-5, with D perhaps TRBD2 (7 bases). Germline V gene sequence: CDR1 SNHLY, CDR2 FYNNEI. This CDR3 is 12 amino acids long. V gave up 4 bases and J gave up 10 bases, with 13 bases separating them. The CDR3, as DNA: TGTGCCAGCAGTGGGACGGGGGGCGTCCAGTACTTC. It codes for CASSGTGGVQYF.

V usage is TRBV20-1 and J usage is TRBJ2-3, with 13 bases identical to TRBD2. Germline CDR1 and CDR2: DFQATT and SNEGSKA (reference sequence). The CDR3 has 15 residues. With 6 bases clipped from V and 4 bases from J, the junction kept 7 bases outside the gene matches. The CDR3 loop reads CSATGTSGTSDTQYF. The CDR3 nucleotides read TGCAGTGCCACCGGGACTAGCGGGACGTCAGATACGCAGTATTTT.

The rearrangement joins TRBV15 to TRBJ2-5; D gene unclear. This CDR3 has 13 amino acids. Germline CDR1 and CDR2: LNHNV and YYDKDF (reference sequence). Trimming left V 7 bases short and J 0 bases short, with 9 bases between. The CDR3 reads CATTVTYQETQYF. The CDR3 DNA sequence: TGTGCCACCACCGTTACCTACCAAGAGACCCAGTACTTC.

This chain joins TRBV4-1 and TRBJ1-5; 7 nucleotides match TRBD1. J gave up 4 bases and V 1 base, and 7 bases lay outside the gene matches. Germline V gene sequence: CDR1 MGHRA, CDR2 YSYEKL. The length of the CDR3 is 16 residues. As DNA, the CDR3 is TGCGCCAGCAGCCAAGGAACAGGGGCGTATAATCAGCCCCAGCATTTT. Translation: CASSQGTGAYNQPQHF.

This clonotype was found a few times. The V gene is TRBV4-2, the J gene TRBJ2-1; either TRBD1 or TRBD2 may supply D (5 bases each). Germline lookup yields CDR1 LGHNA and CDR2 YNFKEQ. V was clipped by 7 bases and J by 5 bases, with 15 bases between them. This CDR3 region has 14 residues. The CDR3 bases are TGTGCCAGCACCTCCTTGGGGGAAAACAATGAGCAGTTCTTC. Amino acid sequence: CASTSLGENNEQFF.

V usage is TRBV20-1 and J usage is TRBJ1-5; possible D gene TRBD1, 5 bases. V was clipped by 5 bases and J by 2 bases, with 16 bases between them. Germline loops: CDR1 DFQATT, CDR2 SNEGSKA (reference sequence). This CDR3 has 15 residues. The CDR3 is CSAPGGVGGNQPQHF. The CDR3 DNA follows: TGCAGTGCTCCCGGGGGGGTGGGGGGCAATCAGCCCCAGCATTTT.

This clonotype was found many times. This chain joins TRBV28 and TRBJ2-5, with 7 bases fitting TRBD2. The V and J ends lost 3 bases and 5 bases, in that order; junction bases with no gene match: 6. CDR3 length: 14 amino acids. Germline V gene sequence: CDR1 MDHEN, CDR2 SYDVKM. In nucleotides, the CDR3 is TGTGCCAGCAGTTTGCGGGAGATCGCTGAGACCCAGTACTTC. Encoded protein: CASSLREIAETQYF.

The rearrangement links TRBV24-1 to TRBJ2-7; TRBD1 might be the D (6 bases). The V and J ends lost 3 bases and 3 bases respectively, with 11 bases between them. Germline V gene lookup returns CDR1 KGHDR and CDR2 SFDVKD. The length of the CDR3 is 14 residues. The CDR3 bases are TGTGCCACCAGTGATGGGGGCAGGGGCTACGAGCAGTACTTC. Its protein is CATSDGGRGYEQYF.

In its sample, this clonotype was seen many times. The chain links TRBV18 to TRBJ1-5; no clear D gene. The ends were cut back, 1 base at V and 5 bases at J, with 12 bases in the middle. In germline, CDR1 is KGHSH, CDR2 LQKENI. This CDR3 is built from 15 residues. The CDR3: CASSPLRGRDQPQHF. The DNA of the CDR3 is TGTGCCAGCTCACCACTTCGGGGAAGGGATCAGCCCCAGCATTTT.

This clonotype was recorded many times. V is TRBV3-1 and J is TRBJ1-2; 8 bases match TRBD1. Germline assignment: CDR1 LGHDT and CDR2 YNNKEL (reference sequence). After removal of 5 bases from V and 8 bases from J, the junction contained 7 bases not matched to a gene. The CDR3 spans 13 residues. CDR3 sequence (DNA): TGTGCCAGCAGCTACTCAGGGGGCCGAGGCTACACCTTC. Translated, it gives CASSYSGGRGYTF.

The table lists this clonotype with a few counts. One base away lies a much larger clone, so this may be a sequencing read error. The rearrangement links TRBV12-3 or TRBV12-4 to TRBJ2-7, with TRBD1 identical over 7 bases. This CDR3 has 14 residues. The junction had 5 bases not matched to a gene; V was cut back by 5 bases and J by 1 base. This CDR3 reads CASSRMGQSYEQYF. CDR3 nucleotide sequence: TGTGCCAGCAGTCGGATGGGACAGTCCTACGAGCAGTACTTC.

This clonotype was observed a few times. The rearrangement links TRBV20-1 to TRBJ1-1; D remains unclear. Germline CDR1 is DFQATT and CDR2 is SNEGSKA (reference sequence). This CDR3 region has 15 residues. Trimming took 0 bases from V and 2 from J, leaving 13 bases between them. CDR3 DNA sequence: TGCAGTGCTAGAGATCCGGTGACACCTAACACTGAAGCTTTCTTT. Amino acid sequence: CSARDPVTPNTEAFF.

The sample holds many counts of this clonotype. The chain carries TRBV7-9 and TRBJ1-2, with TRBD1 matching over 10 bases. V was clipped by 6 bases and J by 8 bases; unmatched bases: 9. Germline V lookup: CDR1 SEHNR, CDR2 FQNEAQ (reference sequence). This CDR3 comprises 14 residues. CDR3 in DNA: TGTGCCAGCAGTTCCGGGACAGGGGTACGAGGCTACACCTTC. Its translation is CASSSGTGVRGYTF.

This clonotype was seen ten or more times. The gene calls are TRBV3-1 and TRBJ1-1; D is uncertain. Trimming pared 4 bases from V and 4 bases from J, leaving 22 bases between. The germline CDR1 and CDR2 sequences are LGHDT and YNNKEL (reference sequence). CDR3 length: 17 amino acids. The CDR3 here is CASSRATQDALITEAFF. The CDR3 nucleotides read TGTGCCAGCAGCCGGGCCACGCAAGACGCCTTGATCACTGAAGCTTTCTTT.

Note on this clonotype: A much larger clone differs by one base, so this may be a read error. The V call is TRBV2, the J call TRBJ2-7; D might be TRBD1 (6 bases). The CDR3 length is 14 residues. Germline CDR1 reads SNHLY; CDR2 reads FYNNEI. The CDR3 nucleotides are TGTGCCAGCAGTGAAGTTGGCAGGGGCGAGACCCAGTGCTTC. Translating it yields CASSEVGRGETQCF.

In this sample, this clonotype turned up many times. The chain recombines TRBV29-1 with TRBJ2-7, with TRBD1 matching 8 bases. J lost 1 base, V lost 6 bases, and 5 bases had no gene match. The CDR3 contains 13 residues. Germline lookup yields CDR1 SQVTM and CDR2 ANQGSEA. CDR3 amino acids: CSVANRGSYEQYF. As DNA, the CDR3 is TGCAGCGTCGCAAACAGGGGGTCCTACGAGCAGTACTTC.

Comment on this clonotype: A much bigger clone sits one base away, suggesting this may be a read error. The chain recombines TRBV2 with TRBJ2-1, with D perhaps TRBD1 or TRBD2 (5 bases each). This CDR3 contains 14 residues. CDR1 is SNHLY, CDR2 FYNNEI, per germline. CDR3 protein: CASSMDQGTNEQLF. CDR3 DNA sequence: TGTGCCAGCTCAATGGATCAAGGGACGAATGAGCAGCTCTTC. The variable domain in full, completed from reference TRBV2 and TRBJ2-1, reads EPEVTQTPSHQVTQMGQEVILRCVPISNHLYFYWYRQILGQKVEFLVSFYNNEISEKSEIFDDQFSVERPDGSNFTLKIRSTKLEDSAMYFCASSMDQGTNEQLFGPGTRLTVL.

This clonotype was found many times. This sequence joins TRBV10-3 and TRBJ2-3; 8 positions match TRBD2. This CDR3 has 14 amino acids. The V gene end was trimmed by 6 bases and the J gene end by 6 bases; junction bases not matched to a gene: 8. Per the germline V gene, CDR1 is ENHRY and CDR2 is SYGVKD. CDR3 residues: CAIRLAGIDDTQYF. CDR3 DNA sequence: TGTGCCATCAGGCTAGCGGGTATTGACGATACGCAGTATTTT.

This clonotype was detected ten times or more. This rearrangement joins TRBV5-1 to TRBJ2-1, with D perhaps assigned TRBD1 or TRBD2 (5 bases each). The CDR3 loop spans 15 amino acids. The germline CDR1 and CDR2 sequences are SGHRS and YFSETQ. V was cut by 4 bases and J by 2 bases, with 13 bases left in between. The CDR3 nucleotides read TGCGCCAGCAGCACGTCCGGGGCCGCCTACAATGAGCAGTTCTTC. As protein: CASSTSGAAYNEQFF.

Ten or more counts support this clonotype. The chain links TRBV15 to TRBJ2-1; 11 positions agree with TRBD2. The CDR3 sequence is 17 residues long. CDR1 is LNHNV and CDR2 is YYDKDF in the germline V gene (reference sequence). V was clipped by 5 bases and J by 8 bases; unmatched bases: 14. This CDR3 reads CATSAPLLAGVIHEQFF. CDR3 coding DNA: TGTGCCACCAGCGCCCCTTTACTAGCGGGAGTTATCCATGAGCAGTTCTTC.

This clonotype was seen at least ten times. The chain uses TRBV5-1 and TRBJ2-1; 11 nucleotides align to TRBD1. V lost 4 bases and J lost 9; bases outside the gene matches: 6. CDR3 length equals 14 residues. Per germline, CDR1 SGHRS and CDR2 YFSETQ. The CDR3 DNA sequence: TGCGCCAGCAGCCTAGGACAGGGGGCAGGTGAGCAGTTCTTC. Its translation is CASSLGQGAGEQFF.

This clonotype was detected ten times or more. The rearrangement joins TRBV5-1 to TRBJ2-2, with D uncertain. The CDR3 is 16 residues long. The germline V and J ends were trimmed by 1 base and 4 bases, with 14 bases remaining between them. The germline V gene has CDR1 SGHRS and CDR2 YFSETQ. The CDR3 region has the DNA TGCGCCAGCAGCTTGCCGCGTGCCGCCGGCACCGGGGAGCTGTTTTTT. This translates into CASSLPRAAGTGELFF.

The rearrangement links TRBV29-1 to TRBJ2-5, with unresolved D. Germline V gives CDR1 SQVTM, CDR2 ANQGSEA. The CDR3 extends over 12 amino acids. V gave up 7 bases and J gave up 1 base, with 10 bases separating them. The CDR3 DNA follows: TGCAGCGCTCTGCCCGGCCAAGAGACCCAGTACTTC. Translated, it gives CSALPGQETQYF. The full variable domain, its missing parts supplied by reference TRBV29-1 and TRBJ2-5, is SAVISQKPSRDICQRGTSLTIQCQVDSQVTMMFWYRQQPGQSLTLIATANQGSEATYESGFVIDKFPISRPNLTFSTLTVSNMSPEDSSIYLCSALPGQETQYFGPGTRLLVL.